This TCR beta chain originates from a study of Graves' ophthalmopathy and Graves' hyperthyroidism. Patients newly diagnosed with hyperthyroidism, under 2 months' duration, were aged 18 to 65, the study reports. No donor had other autoimmune disease, uncontrolled infection, pregnancy or lactation. The CDR3 runs to 14 residues. Germline assignment: CDR1 SEHNR and CDR2 FQNEAQ (reference sequence). Trimming cost V 5 bases and J 3 bases, with 11 bases left between them. From RNA, the CDR3 regions of TCR beta chains were amplified and sequenced. In the first round, RT-PCR was carried out with HTBI primers, and a multiplex PCR formed the second round. Via MiXCR, TCRdb re-called the multiplex PCR reads, giving one row per CDR3 protein. Counted here are fewer than 650,000 distinct CDR3 sequences, about 20% occurring once; the ten biggest clones make up approximately 7%.

The V call is TRBV7-9, the J call TRBJ1-5; no firm D call. The TCR was taken from a woman younger than 30 with stable Graves' hyperthyroidism. Some clones in this sample may be carry-over from other donors' samples. The sample taken for sequencing was peripheral blood. CDR3 sequence (DNA): TGTGCCAGCAGCCGAGGAAGTGACAATCAGCCCCAGCATTTT. Translated, it gives CASSRGSDNQPQHF.